This paragraph covers one T cell receptor (beta chain) sequence. Its antigen remains unidentified. This sample was taken from a study of a mutant IDH1 vaccine in newly diagnosed glioma. Time point specified: week 35, safety follow-up. Vaccination comprised doses that each held 300 ug of mutant IDH1 20-mer peptide, plus topical imiquimod. Sequencing used immunoSEQ multiplex PCR; TCRdb keeps in-frame clones, though not all of them. The repertoire includes tens of thousands of clones, around 86% of them detected once, and about 2% sits in the top ten. Germline V gene sequence: CDR1 LGHNA, CDR2 YSLEER. The length of the CDR3 is 16 residues. The V end lost 1 base, the J end lost 3 bases, and 16 bases lay between the germline ends. Overall study results and limits: Pseudoprogression apparently lacked any relation to changes in top peripheral T cell clonotypes.

Sequences were derived from PBMCs, sampled from a glioma patient whose treatment included an IDH1 peptide vaccine. The chain employs TRBV4-3 and TRBJ2-7, with D possibly TRBD2 on 6 matching bases. This TCR came from a man under 40 with glioma. CDR3 sequence: CASSQGVKRDFYEQYF. The CDR3 DNA is TGCGCCAGCAGCCAAGGAGTTAAACGGGACTTCTACGAGCAGTACTTC.